This entry lists 32 T cell receptor beta chains sequenced from one sample in a study of T cells in Graves' hyperthyroidism and ophthalmopathy. RNA transcripts provided the source from which TCR beta CDR3 regions were amplified. Researchers ran a first-round RT-PCR on the TCR CDR3 using the HTBI primer set. TCRdb itself ran the multiplex PCR reads through MiXCR, one entry per CDR3 protein. The table lists under 450,000 distinct CDR3 sequences, 15% to 17% of them singletons. Sequenced input: blood. Receptors originate from a woman between 18 and 29 years old with Graves' hyperthyroidism.

At least ten counts were recorded for this clonotype. The V gene is TRBV3-1, the J gene TRBJ1-6; weak D call: TRBD1 (5 bases). Germline CDR1 LGHDT, CDR2 YNNKEL (reference sequence). This CDR3 comprises 15 residues. Trimming took off 8 bases at V and 7 bases at J, with 18 bases between the two ends. CDR3 sequence (DNA): TGTGCCAGCGCCCCAGGGAGGTCGGGGAATTCACCCCTCCACTTT. As protein: CASAPGRSGNSPLHF.

As regards this clonotype: A read error is possible here, since a much larger clone lies one base away. V usage is TRBV3-1 and J usage is TRBJ2-7, with TRBD2 matching 12 bases. Germline V gene lookup returns CDR1 LGHDT and CDR2 YNNKEL (reference sequence). This CDR3 has 16 residues. Trimming cost V 1 base and J 9 bases; bases outside gene matches: 10. The DNA for the CDR3 is TGTGCCAGCAGCCAAGGTGCTAGCGGGGGGGCAAGGGGGCAGTACTTC. It encodes CASSQGASGGARGQYF.

This clonotype has ten or more counts. CDR3 DNA: TGTGCCAGCAGCGTCGGGTCGTACCAAGAGACCCAGTACTTC. As protein: CASSVGSYQETQYF. V and J are TRBV25-1 and TRBJ2-5; D unresolved. Per germline, CDR1 MGHDK and CDR2 SYGVNS. The V gene lost 6 bases and the J gene lost 0 bases, with 11 bases spanning the gap. This CDR3 is built from 14 residues. The entire variable domain, with the rest obtained from reference TRBV25-1 and TRBJ2-5, is as follows: EADIYQTPRYLVIGTGKKITLECSQTMGHDKMYWYQQDPGMELHLIHYSYGVNSTEKGDLSSESTVSRIRTEHFPLTLESARPSHTSQYLCASSVGSYQETQYFGPGTRLLVL.

This clonotype was detected ten times or more. The chain employs TRBV5-1 and TRBJ2-3, with D perhaps assigned TRBD1 or TRBD2 (5 bases each). The V end was cut by 2 bases, the J end by 4 bases, with 14 bases between. Germline V CDR1 and CDR2: SGHRS, YFSETQ. CDR3 length equals 15 residues. The CDR3 loop is CASSFRGPEADTQYF. The CDR3 DNA is TGCGCCAGCAGCTTTAGGGGACCAGAGGCAGATACGCAGTATTTT.

This clonotype was observed a few times. A much more abundant neighbour one base away suggests this may be a read error. The gene calls are TRBV11-3 and TRBJ2-7, with D possibly matching TRBD2 (5 bases). V was clipped by 4 bases and J by 1 base, with 14 bases between them. Germline assignment: CDR1 SGHNT and CDR2 YENEEA. CDR3 length: 15 residues. This CDR3 reads CASSSNGVDSYEQYF. The DNA for the CDR3 is TGTGCCAGCAGCTCAAACGGGGTGGATTCCTACGAGCAGTACTTC.

This clonotype was seen many times. V usage is TRBV20-1 and J usage is TRBJ1-5; 10 nucleotides line up with TRBD1. The CDR3 spans 15 residues. The germline V gene encodes CDR1 DFQATT and CDR2 SNEGSKA (reference sequence). Unmatched junction bases numbered 1, after V lost 0 bases and J lost 2 bases. CDR3 amino acids: CSARDGTGGNQPQHF. In nucleotides, the CDR3 is TGCAGTGCTAGAGATGGGACAGGGGGCAATCAGCCCCAGCATTTT.

V usage is TRBV6-1 and J usage is TRBJ2-7, with D tentatively TRBD1 or TRBD2 (6 bases each). The germline V and J ends were trimmed by 0 bases and 5 bases, with 11 bases remaining between them. Germline values: CDR1 MNHNS, CDR2 SASEGT. The CDR3 is made up of 14 amino acids. CDR3 sequence (DNA): TGTGCCAGCAGTGAAGCGGGGGGCTGGGACGAGCAGTACTTC. It translates to CASSEAGGWDEQYF.

The chain links TRBV27 to TRBJ1-5; the match to TRBD1 covers 8 bases. V lost 5 bases, J lost 3 bases, and 9 bases stayed unmatched. This CDR3 has 16 amino acids. From germline, CDR1 is MNHEY and CDR2 SMNVEV (reference sequence). The CDR3 sequence: CASSHGQGKPNQPQHF. For the CDR3, the DNA is TGTGCCAGCAGTCATGGACAGGGTAAACCCAATCAGCCCCAGCATTTT.

V gene TRBV11-2 combines with J gene TRBJ2-1, with TRBD2 matching 9 bases. Per the germline V gene, CDR1 is SGHAT and CDR2 is FQNNGV. The CDR3 runs to 11 residues. After removal of 6 bases from V and 14 bases from J, the junction contained 5 bases not matched to a gene. CDR3: CASRTSGYKFF. The CDR3 DNA reads TGTGCCAGCAGGACTAGCGGTTATAAGTTCTTC.

Many counts were recorded for this clonotype. The V call is TRBV19, the J call TRBJ1-1; D perhaps matches TRBD1 (6 bases). The CDR3 runs to 15 residues. Germline V gives CDR1 LNHDA, CDR2 SQIVND (reference sequence). Trimming took off 6 bases at V and 0 bases at J, with 14 bases between the two ends. The CDR3 is CASRGRTGLNTEAFF. The CDR3 region has the DNA TGTGCCAGTAGAGGACGAACAGGGCTGAACACTGAAGCTTTCTTT.

This clonotype was counted a few times. The chain has TRBV6-5 and TRBJ2-1; D gene ambiguous. V was clipped by 3 bases and J by 8 bases, with 14 bases between them. Per the germline V gene, CDR1 is MNHEY and CDR2 is SVGAGI. This CDR3 has 14 amino acids. The CDR3 DNA reads as TGTGCCAGCAGTTATAGCTGGGATACGGATGAGCAGTTCTTC. Its translation: CASSYSWDTDEQFF.

This rearrangement joins TRBV5-6 to TRBJ2-2; 8 bases match TRBD1. Germline assignment: CDR1 SGHDT and CDR2 YYEEEE. The trim removed 6 bases at V and 6 bases at J, leaving 10 bases unmatched. This CDR3 comprises 15 residues. As DNA, the CDR3 is TGTGCCAGCAAGTCCGCGACAGGGGTGTCCGGGGAGCTGTTTTTT. Translated: CASKSATGVSGELFF.

V usage is TRBV4-1 and J usage is TRBJ2-7, with 7 bases lining up with TRBD2. After removal of 1 base from V and 2 bases from J, the junction contained 8 bases not matched to a gene. The length of the CDR3 is 16 residues. The germline V gene has CDR1 MGHRA and CDR2 YSYEKL. The CDR3 nucleotides read TGCGCCAGCAGCCAAGGTGGGGGAGGGCCCGCCTACGAGCAGTACTTC. Translated: CASSQGGGGPAYEQYF.

Ten or more counts support this clonotype. The rearrangement uses TRBV7-3 and TRBJ2-3, with D unresolved. Germline CDR1 reads SGHTA; CDR2 reads FQGTGA. There are 13 residues in the CDR3. With 4 bases removed from V and 3 bases from J, the gap between germline ends came to 8 bases. The CDR3 sequence is CASSSWITDTQYF. The CDR3 DNA sequence: TGTGCCAGCAGCTCCTGGATAACAGATACGCAGTATTTT.

This clonotype was detected ten times or more. The chain joins TRBV7-9 to TRBJ1-1; 10 nucleotides agree with TRBD1. Unmatched junction bases numbered 9, after V lost 4 bases and J lost 4 bases. CDR1 and CDR2 (germline): SEHNR, FQNEAQ (reference sequence). The CDR3 length is 16 residues. The CDR3 DNA reads TGTGCCAGCAGCTCCCGTAGGACAGGGGGAATCACTGAAGCTTTCTTT. It specifies CASSSRRTGGITEAFF.

This clonotype has ten or more counts. As DNA, the CDR3 is TGTGCCAGCAGCTTGGGACGACTAGCGGGAGGCAATGAGCAGTTCTTC. This sequence encodes CASSLGRLAGGNEQFF. The rearrangement uses TRBV11-1 and TRBJ2-1; 13 bases are shared with TRBD2. Germline CDR1 SGHAT, CDR2 FQDESV (reference sequence). V gave up 3 bases and J gave up 6 bases; unmatched junction bases: 5. CDR3 length: 16 residues.

This clonotype has ten or more counts. The CDR3 here is CATSDSRVGDTEAFF. CDR3 DNA sequence: TGTGCCACCAGTGACTCCAGGGTAGGCGACACTGAAGCTTTCTTT. The chain carries TRBV24-1 and TRBJ1-1; the D gene is possibly TRBD1 (5 bases). The V and J ends lost 4 bases and 3 bases respectively, with 14 bases between them. Germline V gene lookup returns CDR1 KGHDR and CDR2 SFDVKD. There are 15 residues in the CDR3.

Many counts were recorded for this clonotype. The chain employs TRBV12-3 or TRBV12-4 and TRBJ2-7; 7 nucleotides line up with TRBD1. The CDR3 loop spans 14 amino acids. V was pared by 7 bases and J by 0 bases, with 6 bases of the junction left unmatched. CDR3 residues: CASMTGFGSYEQYF. The CDR3 coding sequence is TGTGCCAGCATGACAGGGTTCGGCTCCTACGAGCAGTACTTC.

This clonotype was detected many times. The CDR3 DNA sequence: TGTGCCATCAGTGAGTCGGATGCGGGGGCCCAGGATGAGCAGTTCTTC. This sequence encodes CAISESDAGAQDEQFF. The chain carries TRBV10-3 and TRBJ2-1, with a weak D call TRBD2 (7 bases). Germline-derived CDR1 and CDR2 are ENHRY and SYGVKD. Between the trimmed V and J ends, which lost 0 bases and 8 bases, there was a span of 17 bases. The length of the CDR3 is 16 residues.

V is TRBV12-3 or TRBV12-4 and J is TRBJ2-2; a weak D match, TRBD2 (6 bases). Trimming removed 5 bases at V and 3 bases at J, with 16 bases between. The CDR3 length is 16 residues. CDR3 nucleotides: TGTGCCAGCAGTGTTTTGGGGGGAGGTCACACCGGGGAGCTGTTTTTT. It translates to CASSVLGGGHTGELFF.

This clonotype was seen repeatedly, ten times or more. V usage is TRBV3-1 and J usage is TRBJ2-7; no clear D. The CDR3 totals 11 residues. The germline V and J ends were trimmed by 3 bases and 0 bases, with 0 bases remaining between them. CDR1 and CDR2 (germline): LGHDT, YNNKEL (reference sequence). The CDR3 loop reads CASSHSYEQYF. The DNA for the CDR3 is TGTGCCAGCAGCCACTCCTACGAGCAGTACTTC.

This clonotype was counted ten times or more. This chain connects TRBV12-3 or TRBV12-4 to TRBJ1-5; possible D gene TRBD1, 5 bases. The CDR3 has 14 residues. V lost 5 bases and J lost 3, with 11 bases in between. CDR3 in amino acids: CASSALGVNQPQHF. The CDR3 DNA is TGTGCCAGCAGTGCACTAGGGGTCAATCAGCCCCAGCATTTT.

This clonotype appeared a few times. This chain links TRBV20-1 with TRBJ2-7; TRBD2 agrees at 12 bases. Trimming took 6 bases from V and 4 from J; bases not matched to a gene: 7. CDR3 length equals 14 residues. Germline values: CDR1 DFQATT, CDR2 SNEGSKA (reference sequence). CDR3 protein: CSAPGLAGRYEQYF. The CDR3 coding sequence is TGCAGTGCACCCGGACTAGCGGGACGTTACGAGCAGTACTTC.

This clonotype was observed at least ten times. This chain links TRBV20-1 with TRBJ2-2; D remains ambiguous. The V and J ends lost 7 bases and 5 bases respectively, with 11 bases between them. Germline loops: CDR1 DFQATT, CDR2 SNEGSKA (reference sequence). The CDR3 is 12 amino acids. The CDR3 reads CSVTIRTGELFF. Here the CDR3 DNA reads TGCAGTGTTACCATTCGAACCGGGGAGCTGTTTTTT.

The chain is built from TRBV30 and TRBJ2-5, with no clear D. Germline values: CDR1 GTSNPN, CDR2 SVGIG (reference sequence). V lost 1 base and J 5 bases, leaving 8 bases between the germline ends. The CDR3 length is 12 residues. Here the CDR3 reads CAWSALLETQYF. DNA for the CDR3: TGTGCCTGGAGTGCACTCCTGGAGACCCAGTACTTC.

Many counts were recorded for this clonotype. The V and J genes are TRBV28 and TRBJ1-2; D call uncertain. The V gene lost 1 base and the J gene lost 4 bases, with 13 bases spanning the gap. Germline V gene lookup returns CDR1 MDHEN and CDR2 SYDVKM. This CDR3 spans 15 amino acids. CDR3 nucleotides: TGTGCCAGCAGTTTATCCCGTGGCAGTGGCTATGGCTACACCTTC. Residues: CASSLSRGSGYGYTF.

This clonotype was seen a handful of times. This chain uses TRBV10-2 with TRBJ1-2; weak D call: TRBD1 (5 bases). The CDR3 spans 13 residues. Looked up from germline, CDR1 is WSHSY and CDR2 is SAAADI. V shed 7 bases and J shed 8 bases, with 17 bases lying between them. The CDR3 sequence: CASTGEGPGGYTF. The CDR3 DNA follows: TGCGCCAGCACCGGAGAGGGGCCAGGGGGCTACACCTTC.

This clonotype was seen a handful of times. The chain combines TRBV10-3 with TRBJ2-5; D is undetermined. The V end was cut by 0 bases, the J end by 4 bases, with 9 bases between. The CDR3 spans 14 residues. Germline assignment: CDR1 ENHRY and CDR2 SYGVKD. In DNA form, the CDR3 reads TGTGCCATCAGTGAGTCGAACTCAGGAGAGACCCAGTACTTC. It yields the protein CAISESNSGETQYF.

This clonotype was seen ten or more times. The chain combines TRBV30 with TRBJ2-3; 9 bases map to TRBD2. V dropped 8 bases and J dropped 2; count of bases not matched to a gene: 17. The V gene's germline CDR1 is GTSNPN and CDR2 SVGIG (reference sequence). CDR3 length: 17 amino acids. CDR3 DNA: TGTGCCCGATCGACCTTTAGCGGGGGAGAGACCACAGATACGCAGTATTTT. It encodes CARSTFSGGETTDTQYF.

The rearrangement uses TRBV28 and TRBJ2-1; weak D call: TRBD1 (6 bases). V was cut by 6 bases and J by 1 base, with 13 bases left in between. CDR3 size: 15 residues. The V gene's germline CDR1 is MDHEN and CDR2 SYDVKM. DNA for the CDR3: TGTGCCAGCAGAAGTACAGGGCAATCCTACAATGAGCAGTTCTTC. It yields the protein CASRSTGQSYNEQFF. The full variable domain, its missing parts supplied by reference TRBV28 and TRBJ2-1, is DVKVTQSSRYLVKRTGEKVFLECVQDMDHENMFWYRQDPGLGLRLIYFSYDVKMKEKGDIPEGYSVSREKKERFSLILESASTNQTSMYLCASRSTGQSYNEQFFGPGTRLTVL.

The V and J genes are TRBV9 and TRBJ2-2; 7 nucleotides agree with TRBD1. Looked up from germline, CDR1 is SGDLS and CDR2 is YYNGEE. The CDR3 is 15 residues long. V was clipped by 0 bases and J by 6 bases; unmatched bases: 5. This CDR3 reads CASSVDDRAPGELFF. The DNA for the CDR3 is TGTGCCAGCAGCGTAGATGACAGGGCCCCCGGGGAGCTGTTTTTT.

This clonotype was recorded many times. The rearrangement uses TRBV7-2 and TRBJ2-7; D is uncertain. CDR3 length: 13 amino acids. V was pared by 4 bases and J by 0 bases, with 7 bases between. Germline V lookup: CDR1 SGHTA, CDR2 FQGNSA. CDR3 in amino acids: CASSYFTSYEQYF. For the CDR3, the DNA is TGTGCCAGCAGCTACTTTACCTCCTACGAGCAGTACTTC.